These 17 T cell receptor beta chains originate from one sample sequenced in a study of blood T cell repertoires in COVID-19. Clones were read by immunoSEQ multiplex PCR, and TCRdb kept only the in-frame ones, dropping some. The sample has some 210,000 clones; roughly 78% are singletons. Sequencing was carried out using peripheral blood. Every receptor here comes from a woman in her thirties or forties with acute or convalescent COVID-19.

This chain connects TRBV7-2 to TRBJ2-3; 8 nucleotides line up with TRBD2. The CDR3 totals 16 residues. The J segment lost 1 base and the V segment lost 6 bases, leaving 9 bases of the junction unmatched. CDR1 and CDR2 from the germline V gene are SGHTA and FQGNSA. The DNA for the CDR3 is TGTGCCAGCAGTCAAAGTCCGGGACTAGGCACAGATACGCAGTATTTT. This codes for CASSQSPGLGTDTQYF.

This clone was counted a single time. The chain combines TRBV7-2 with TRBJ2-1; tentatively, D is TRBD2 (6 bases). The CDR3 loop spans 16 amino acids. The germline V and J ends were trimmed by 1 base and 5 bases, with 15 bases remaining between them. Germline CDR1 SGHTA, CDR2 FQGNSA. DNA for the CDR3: TGTGCCAGCAGCTTAGAAAGGAGGGCCGGGGACAATGAGCAGTTCTTC. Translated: CASSLERRAGDNEQFF.

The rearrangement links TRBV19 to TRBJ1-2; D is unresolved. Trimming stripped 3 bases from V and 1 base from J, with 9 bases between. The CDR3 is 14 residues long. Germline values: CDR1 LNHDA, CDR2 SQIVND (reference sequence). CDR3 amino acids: CASSIGGFNYGYTF. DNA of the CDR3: TGTGCCAGTAGTATCGGAGGGTTTAACTATGGCTACACCTTC.

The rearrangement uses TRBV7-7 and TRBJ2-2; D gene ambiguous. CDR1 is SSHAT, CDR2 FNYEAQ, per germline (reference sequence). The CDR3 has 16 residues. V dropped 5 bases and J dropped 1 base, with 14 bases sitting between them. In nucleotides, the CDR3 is TGTGCCAGCAGCCCGGGTTTCAGTTTGAACACCGGGGAGCTGTTTTTT. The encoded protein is CASSPGFSLNTGELFF.

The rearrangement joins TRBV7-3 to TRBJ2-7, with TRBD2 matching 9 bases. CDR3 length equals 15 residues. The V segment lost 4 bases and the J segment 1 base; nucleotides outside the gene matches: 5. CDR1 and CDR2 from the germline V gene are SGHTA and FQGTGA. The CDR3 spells CASSSERGASYEQYF. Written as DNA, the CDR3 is TGTGCCAGCAGCTCCGAGCGGGGGGCTTCCTACGAGCAGTACTTC.

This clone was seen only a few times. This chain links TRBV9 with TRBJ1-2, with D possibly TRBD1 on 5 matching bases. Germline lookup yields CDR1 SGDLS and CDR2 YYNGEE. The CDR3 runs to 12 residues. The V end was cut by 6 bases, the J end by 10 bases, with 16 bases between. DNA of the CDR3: TGTGCCAGCACCGTCGACAGCCTGGACTACACCTTC. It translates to CASTVDSLDYTF.

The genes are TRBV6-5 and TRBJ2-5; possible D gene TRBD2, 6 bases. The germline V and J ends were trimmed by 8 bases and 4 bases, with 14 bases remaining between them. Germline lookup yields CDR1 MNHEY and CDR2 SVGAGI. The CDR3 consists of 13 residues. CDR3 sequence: CASSIGSGETQYF. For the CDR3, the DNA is TGTGCCAGCTCGATTGGTAGCGGAGAGACCCAGTACTTC.

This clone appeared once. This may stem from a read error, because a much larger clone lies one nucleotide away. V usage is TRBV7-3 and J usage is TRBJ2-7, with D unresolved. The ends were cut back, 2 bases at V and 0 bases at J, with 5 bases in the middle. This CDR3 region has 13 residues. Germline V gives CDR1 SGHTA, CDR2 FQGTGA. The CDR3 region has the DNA TGTGCCAGCAGCTTAGGGCCCTCCTACGAGCAGTACTTC. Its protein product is CASSLGPSYEQYF.

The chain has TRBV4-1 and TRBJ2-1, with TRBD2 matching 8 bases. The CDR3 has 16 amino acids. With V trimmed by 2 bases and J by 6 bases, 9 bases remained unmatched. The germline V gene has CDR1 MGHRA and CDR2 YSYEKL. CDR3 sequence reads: CASSQPTGGRRNEQFF. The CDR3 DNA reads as TGCGCCAGCAGCCAACCCACGGGAGGGAGACGCAATGAGCAGTTCTTC.

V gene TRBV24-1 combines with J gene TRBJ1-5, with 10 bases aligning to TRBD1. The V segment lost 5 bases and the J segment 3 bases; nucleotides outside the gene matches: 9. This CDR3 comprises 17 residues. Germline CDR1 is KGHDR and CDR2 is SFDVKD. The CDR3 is CATSGRTGGPVNQPQHF. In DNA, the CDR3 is TGTGCCACCAGTGGGCGGACAGGGGGGCCCGTCAATCAGCCCCAGCATTTT.

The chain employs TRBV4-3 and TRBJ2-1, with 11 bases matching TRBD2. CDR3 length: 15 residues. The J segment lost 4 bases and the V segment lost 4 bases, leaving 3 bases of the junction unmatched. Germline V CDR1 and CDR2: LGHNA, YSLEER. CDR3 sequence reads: CASSRGTSGYNEQFF. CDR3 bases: TGCGCCAGCAGCCGCGGGACTAGCGGATACAATGAGCAGTTCTTC.

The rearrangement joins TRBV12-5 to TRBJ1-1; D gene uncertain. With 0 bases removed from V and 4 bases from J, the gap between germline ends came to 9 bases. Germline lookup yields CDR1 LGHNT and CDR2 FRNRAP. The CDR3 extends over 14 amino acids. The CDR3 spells CASGLVRGITEAFF. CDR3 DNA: TGTGCTAGTGGTTTGGTACGGGGTATCACTGAAGCTTTCTTT.

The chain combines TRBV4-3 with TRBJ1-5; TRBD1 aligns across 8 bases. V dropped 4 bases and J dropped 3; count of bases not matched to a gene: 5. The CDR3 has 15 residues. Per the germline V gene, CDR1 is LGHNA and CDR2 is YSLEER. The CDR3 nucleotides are TGCGCCAGCAGCCTAGACAGGGGAAACAATCAGCCCCAGCATTTT. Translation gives CASSLDRGNNQPQHF.

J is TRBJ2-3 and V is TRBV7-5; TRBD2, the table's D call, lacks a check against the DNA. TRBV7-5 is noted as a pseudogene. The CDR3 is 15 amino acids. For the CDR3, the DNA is TGTGCCAGAAGCCCTACTAGTTTCGATTTAGATACGCAGTATTTT. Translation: CARSPTSFDLDTQYF.

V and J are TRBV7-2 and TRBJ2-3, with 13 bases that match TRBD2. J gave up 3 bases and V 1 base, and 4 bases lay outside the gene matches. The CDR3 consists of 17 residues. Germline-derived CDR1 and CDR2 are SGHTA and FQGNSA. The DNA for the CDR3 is TGTGCCAGCAGCTTAGGAGGACTAGCGGGAGCGACAGATACGCAGTATTTT. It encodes CASSLGGLAGATDTQYF.

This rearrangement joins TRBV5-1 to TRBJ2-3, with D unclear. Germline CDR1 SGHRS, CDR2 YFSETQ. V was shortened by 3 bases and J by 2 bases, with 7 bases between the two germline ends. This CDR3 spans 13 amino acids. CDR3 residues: CASSSLITDTQYF. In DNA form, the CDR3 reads TGCGCCAGCAGCTCCCTAATCACAGATACGCAGTATTTT.

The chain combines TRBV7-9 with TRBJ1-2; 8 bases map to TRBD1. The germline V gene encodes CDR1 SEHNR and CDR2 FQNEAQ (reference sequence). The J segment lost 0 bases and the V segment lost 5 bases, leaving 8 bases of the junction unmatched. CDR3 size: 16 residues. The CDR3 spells CASSPPGQAANYGYTF. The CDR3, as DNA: TGTGCCAGCAGCCCTCCGGGACAGGCGGCTAACTATGGCTACACCTTC.